This TCR beta chain was profiled in a study of OX40 agonist ivuxolimab in advanced cancers. Overall study context: Three patients showed partial responses: one hepatocellular carcinoma and two cutaneous melanoma cases.

On this clone: Its antigen is as yet unknown.

Collection of blood occurred at baseline, at cycle 4 day 1, and at cycle 7 day 1. Measured with immunoSEQ multiplex PCR; TCRdb has only the in-frame clones, and not every one. The table shows tens of thousands of clones, with more than 80% occurring only once. V dropped 4 bases and J dropped 4 bases, with 10 bases sitting between them. Germline CDR1 is SNHLY and CDR2 is FYNNEI. This CDR3 has 14 residues. Study-level findings and limits: In a subset of nonresponders, normalized T-cell clonal expansion was also low. Averaging showed that CD8+ T cells had more expanded clones than CD4+ did.

The V gene is TRBV2, the J gene TRBJ1-4; D not resolved. Sample: CD4+ or CD8+ T cells sorted from blood, taken in a trial of the OX40 agonist ivuxolimab. The receptor was isolated from an adult with an advanced solid tumor such as melanoma, head and neck, liver or kidney cancer. DNA for the CDR3: TGTGCCAGCAGTGGAGGACGGATTAATGAAAAACTGTTTTTT. Amino acid sequence: CASSGGRINEKLFF.